This T cell receptor (beta chain) was identified during a study of patients and donors after allogeneic stem cell transplantation. This clonotype occurred a few times. TCRdb reanalysed the RT-PCR reads using MiXCR and keeps one entry per CDR3 protein. In the table there are some 200,000 distinct CDR3 sequences, approximately 41% of which are singletons. The CDR3 length is 14 residues. The ends lost 6 bases at V and 2 bases at J; junction bases unmatched: 1. Germline V CDR1 and CDR2: MNHNY, SVGAGI (reference sequence). The sequenced material came from blood, either unsorted or a sorted T cell fraction (not recorded which). V is TRBV6-6 and J is TRBJ2-5; 12 nucleotides align to TRBD2. This TCR was recovered from a human donor who was either an allogeneic HSCT recipient or a stem cell or donor lymphocyte infusion donor (not recorded which). It is not recorded whose cells these are; they may come from a transplant donor. The CDR3, as DNA: TGTGCCAGCAGACTAGCGGGAGGACAAGAGACCCAGTACTTC. Its protein product is CASRLAGGQETQYF.